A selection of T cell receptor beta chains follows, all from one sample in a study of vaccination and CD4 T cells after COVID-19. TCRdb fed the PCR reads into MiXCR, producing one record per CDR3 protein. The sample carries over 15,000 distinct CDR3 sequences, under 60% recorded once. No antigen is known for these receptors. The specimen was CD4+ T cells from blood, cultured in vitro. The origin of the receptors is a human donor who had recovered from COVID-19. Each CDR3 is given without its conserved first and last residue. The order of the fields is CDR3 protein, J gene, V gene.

CDR3 protein: ASNWAGDHSYNEQF
J gene: TRBJ2-1
V gene: TRBV7-2

CDR3 protein: ASSQGGFSYNEQF
J gene: TRBJ2-1
V gene: TRBV5-1

CDR3 protein: ASRRGTVDFSGANVLT
J gene: TRBJ2-6
V gene: TRBV5-1

CDR3 protein: ASSRKIGQGRVTEAF
J gene: TRBJ1-1
V gene: TRBV6-1

CDR3 protein: ASSPGTSGIYNEQF
J gene: TRBJ2-1
V gene: TRBV6-1

CDR3 protein: ASQSSYNSPLH
J gene: TRBJ1-6
V gene: TRBV2

CDR3 protein: ASRIRDNSYEQY
J gene: TRBJ2-7
V gene: TRBV2

CDR3 protein: ATSEDTGAGGYT
J gene: TRBJ1-2
V gene: TRBV24-1

CDR3 protein: ASSILSGLGETQY
J gene: TRBJ2-5
V gene: TRBV19

CDR3 protein: AWTSGDTDTQY
J gene: TRBJ2-3
V gene: TRBV30

CDR3 protein: ASRDREIDGYT
J gene: TRBJ1-2
V gene: TRBV6-2/TRBV6-3

CDR3 protein: ASSIGLAVETQY
J gene: TRBJ2-5
V gene: TRBV7-2

CDR3 protein: ASSSLYLAGVRSAYNEQF
J gene: TRBJ2-1
V gene: TRBV28

CDR3 protein: ASTWDVGYGYT
J gene: TRBJ1-2
V gene: TRBV2

CDR3 protein: ASSLVREGGYT
J gene: TRBJ1-2
V gene: TRBV7-8

CDR3 protein: ASSPGQLNQPQH
J gene: TRBJ1-5
V gene: TRBV5-5

CDR3 protein: ASSGLAGGYNEQF
J gene: TRBJ2-1
V gene: TRBV6-4

CDR3 protein: ASRASNQPQH
J gene: TRBJ1-5
V gene: TRBV19